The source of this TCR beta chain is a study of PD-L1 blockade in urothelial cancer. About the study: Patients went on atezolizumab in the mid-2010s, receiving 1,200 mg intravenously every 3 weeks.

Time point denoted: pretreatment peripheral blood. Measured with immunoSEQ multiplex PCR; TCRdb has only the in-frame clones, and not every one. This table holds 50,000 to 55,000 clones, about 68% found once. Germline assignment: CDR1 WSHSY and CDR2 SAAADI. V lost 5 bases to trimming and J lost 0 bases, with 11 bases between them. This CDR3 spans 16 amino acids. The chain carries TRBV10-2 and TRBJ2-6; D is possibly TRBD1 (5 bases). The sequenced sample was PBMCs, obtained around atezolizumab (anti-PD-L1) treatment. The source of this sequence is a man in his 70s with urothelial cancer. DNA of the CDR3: TGCGCCAGCAGTTCGGCAGGGCTCTCTGGGGCCAACGTCCTGACTTTC. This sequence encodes CASSSAGLSGANVLTF.